The 29 T cell receptor beta chains presented below share a single source sample, sequenced in a study of human T cells and chemical hapten exposure. MiXCR was run by TCRdb on the RACE reads, yielding one entry per CDR3 protein. The sample lists 180,000 or so distinct CDR3 sequences, 14% occurring once. The sample's time point: patch test 1, 2 weeks after DPC sensitization. Treatment specified: therapeutic diphenylcyclopropenone sensitization with weekly scalp DPC. Sequencing used whole blood, obtained in connection with sensitization to the hapten diphenylcyclopropenone (DPC). These TCRs come from a woman aged 25 to 39 with alopecia areata. Some clones in this sample may be carry-over from other donors' samples.

This chain joins TRBV5-1 and TRBJ2-3; tentatively, D is TRBD1 (5 bases). The CDR3 spans 15 residues. Looked up from germline, CDR1 is SGHRS and CDR2 is YFSETQ. Trimming stripped 0 bases from V and 5 bases from J, with 13 bases between. The CDR3 DNA reads TGCGCCAGCAGCTTGGGGGCAGGGTGGAGAGATACGCAGTATTTT. It codes for CASSLGAGWRDTQYF.

This chain joins TRBV20-1 and TRBJ2-6; D gene ambiguous. The CDR3 has 13 amino acids. Germline V CDR1 and CDR2: DFQATT, SNEGSKA (reference sequence). V shed 3 bases and J shed 2 bases, with 5 bases lying between them. CDR3 nucleotide sequence: TGCAGTGCTAGCCCTCCTGGGGCCAACGTCCTGACTTTC. Protein: CSASPPGANVLTF.

This clonotype was observed a few times. This chain connects TRBV20-1 to TRBJ1-2; TRBD1 matches 7 bases. The CDR3 is made up of 14 amino acids. Losses at the gene ends were 3 bases for V and 5 bases for J; bases not matched to a gene: 9. The germline CDR1 and CDR2 sequences are DFQATT and SNEGSKA (reference sequence). The CDR3 bases are TGCAGTGCTAGGGTCCCGGGACAGAAATATGGCTACACCTTC. Protein sequence: CSARVPGQKYGYTF.

The chain is built from TRBV7-8 and TRBJ2-7; 10 bases align to TRBD1. This CDR3 is 16 amino acids long. Per the germline V gene, CDR1 is SGHVS and CDR2 is FQNEAQ. V shed 5 bases, J shed 3 bases, and the junction held 10 bases outside the gene matches. DNA for the CDR3: TGTGCCAGCAGCCGCACCGCGGGACAGGGGAACTACGAGCAGTACTTC. Amino acid sequence: CASSRTAGQGNYEQYF.

This clonotype showed up just a few times. The chain combines TRBV12-3 or TRBV12-4 with TRBJ1-2; D possibly corresponds to TRBD1 (6 bases). V dropped 7 bases and J dropped 9 bases, with 15 bases sitting between them. The CDR3 sequence is 12 residues long. Here the CDR3 reads CASNDRTRRYTF. The CDR3 coding sequence is TGTGCCAGCAATGACAGGACTCGGCGCTACACCTTC.

CDR3 DNA: TGCAGCGTCGTAGAACCAGGGGAGGCTGAAGCTTTCTTT. It translates to CSVVEPGEAEAFF. The J gene is TRBJ1-1, the V gene TRBV29-1; D possibly corresponds to TRBD1 (6 bases). V was clipped by 6 bases and J by 6 bases, with 17 bases between them. CDR1 and CDR2 (germline): SQVTM, ANQGSEA. The CDR3 loop spans 13 amino acids.

This chain uses TRBV4-1 with TRBJ2-1, with TRBD2 matching 8 bases. The CDR3 is made up of 16 amino acids. V gave up 0 bases and J gave up 7 bases; unmatched junction bases: 8. CDR1 is MGHRA and CDR2 is YSYEKL in the germline V gene. Here the CDR3 reads CASSQERLASRNEQFF. The CDR3 region has the DNA TGCGCCAGCAGCCAAGAGAGACTAGCGTCTAGGAATGAGCAGTTCTTC.

This clonotype was seen only a few times. The chain couples TRBV27 to TRBJ1-1, with D possibly being TRBD1 (6 bases). Germline values: CDR1 MNHEY, CDR2 SMNVEV (reference sequence). The germline V and J ends were trimmed by 8 bases and 8 bases, with 12 bases remaining between them. This CDR3 region has 11 residues. CDR3: CASGPQGEAFF. CDR3 DNA sequence: TGTGCCAGCGGCCCACAGGGCGAAGCTTTCTTT.

The chain recombines TRBV19 with TRBJ2-2, with 10 bases aligning to TRBD1. Germline V gene data show CDR1 as LNHDA and CDR2 as SQIVND (reference sequence). The CDR3 is made up of 13 amino acids. V lost 6 bases, J lost 6 bases, and 1 base stayed unmatched. This CDR3 is CASSGQGAGELFF. As DNA, the CDR3 is TGTGCCAGTAGCGGACAGGGGGCCGGGGAGCTGTTTTTT. The complete variable domain, with remaining parts taken from reference TRBV19 and TRBJ2-2, reads DGGITQSPKYLFRKEGQNVTLSCEQNLNHDAMYWYRQDPGQGLRLIYYSQIVNDFQKGDIAEGYSVSREKKESFPLTVTSAQKNPTAFYLCASSGQGAGELFFGEGSRLTVL.

This clonotype has a handful of counts. This rearrangement joins TRBV10-2 to TRBJ2-3; perhaps TRBD2 as D (6 bases). This CDR3 spans 12 amino acids. The V gene lost 8 bases and the J gene lost 2 bases, with 8 bases spanning the gap. Germline values: CDR1 WSHSY, CDR2 SAAADI. CDR3 in DNA: TGCGCCAGCGGCGGGGACACAGATACGCAGTATTTT. Residues: CASGGDTDTQYF.

J is TRBJ2-5 and V is TRBV10-2; the D gene is possibly TRBD1 (5 bases). Trimming left V 9 bases short and J 0 bases short, with 17 bases between. Germline V lookup: CDR1 WSHSY, CDR2 SAAADI. CDR3 length: 15 residues. CDR3 region: CASRDKGLNQETQYF. In DNA form, the CDR3 reads TGCGCCAGTAGAGACAAGGGGCTTAACCAAGAGACCCAGTACTTC.

This chain links TRBV28 with TRBJ2-3; 9 bases align to TRBD2. Per the germline V gene, CDR1 is MDHEN and CDR2 is SYDVKM. CDR3 length equals 17 residues. V lost 5 bases and J lost 2; bases outside the gene matches: 11. Here the CDR3 DNA reads TGTGCCAGCAGTCTACGAGCCGCTAGCGGGGACACAGATACGCAGTATTTT. Translated, it gives CASSLRAASGDTDTQYF.

Notes on this clonotype: The junction shows a germline mismatch at one end, possibly a read error. The V gene is TRBV23-1, the J gene TRBJ2-5, with TRBD2 identical over 9 bases. TRBV23-1 is identified as an open reading frame with a role that is uncertain. The CDR3 sequence is 14 residues long. CDR3 DNA sequence: TGCGCCAGCAGTCTTAGCGGGGGCCGAGAGACCCGGTACTTC. This gives the protein CASSLSGGRETRYF.

This clonotype was recorded at least ten times. The chain links TRBV19 to TRBJ1-2, with TRBD1 matching 9 bases. The V segment lost 5 bases and the J segment 4 bases; nucleotides outside the gene matches: 8. This CDR3 comprises 15 residues. Germline-derived CDR1 and CDR2 are LNHDA and SQIVND (reference sequence). The DNA for the CDR3 is TGTGCCAGTAGTCCGACGGGACAGGGAGGCTATGGCTACACCTTC. Protein product: CASSPTGQGGYGYTF. The full variable domain, with the rest looked up from reference TRBV19 and TRBJ1-2, is DGGITQSPKYLFRKEGQNVTLSCEQNLNHDAMYWYRQDPGQGLRLIYYSQIVNDFQKGDIAEGYSVSREKKESFPLTVTSAQKNPTAFYLCASSPTGQGGYGYTFGSGTRLTVV.

The chain combines TRBV10-3 with TRBJ1-2, with 8 bases that match TRBD1. Germline V gene data show CDR1 as ENHRY and CDR2 as SYGVKD. With 11 bases clipped from V and 3 bases from J, the junction kept 5 bases outside the gene matches. The CDR3 is made up of 12 amino acids. This CDR3 reads CAAGTGDYGYTF. As DNA, the CDR3 is TGTGCCGCCGGGACAGGTGACTATGGCTACACCTTC.

Many counts were recorded for this clonotype. This sequence joins TRBV7-9 and TRBJ1-1; 8 bases are a match to TRBD1. The CDR3 totals 16 residues. V shed 5 bases, J shed 0 bases, and the junction held 8 bases outside the gene matches. Germline V gene sequence: CDR1 SEHNR, CDR2 FQNEAQ (reference sequence). CDR3: CASSRRTGPMNTEAFF. The CDR3 DNA is TGTGCCAGCAGCCGACGGACAGGGCCCATGAACACTGAAGCTTTCTTT.

J is TRBJ2-2 and V is TRBV7-6; 11 bases are shared with TRBD2. V shed 8 bases, J shed 6 bases, and the junction held 8 bases outside the gene matches. CDR3 length equals 15 residues. Germline V gives CDR1 SGHVS, CDR2 FNYEAQ. The CDR3 loop reads CASARTSGLAGELFF. In DNA, the CDR3 is TGTGCCAGCGCTCGGACTAGCGGGTTGGCCGGGGAGCTGTTTTTT.

This clonotype turned up a few times. The chain has TRBV7-2 and TRBJ2-2; D is perhaps TRBD1 (6 bases). CDR3 length equals 16 residues. The V gene's germline CDR1 is SGHTA and CDR2 FQGNSA. The V gene lost 5 bases and the J gene lost 4 bases, with 17 bases spanning the gap. The CDR3 loop is CASSPPSGVGTGELFF. CDR3 DNA: TGTGCCAGCAGCCCGCCCTCAGGGGTGGGCACCGGGGAGCTGTTTTTT.

This chain connects TRBV6-5 to TRBJ1-2; D remains unclear. Germline CDR1 is MNHEY and CDR2 is SVGAGI. The CDR3 spans 12 residues. Trimming took 5 bases from V and 7 from J, leaving 11 bases between them. The CDR3 loop is CASSGVLGGYTF. Here the CDR3 DNA reads TGTGCCAGCAGTGGGGTTTTGGGTGGCTACACCTTC.

The J gene is TRBJ1-1, the V gene TRBV6-2 or TRBV6-3; D gene uncertain. The CDR3 loop spans 12 amino acids. V gave up 2 bases and J gave up 5 bases, with 6 bases separating them. Germline V lookup: CDR1 MNHEY, CDR2 SVGEGT. The chain's CDR3 is CASSYRPTEAFF. The CDR3 DNA is TGTGCCAGCAGTTACCGGCCGACTGAAGCTTTCTTT.

This clonotype was seen a handful of times. The rearrangement links TRBV12-3 or TRBV12-4 to TRBJ2-1, with D unresolved. With 3 bases removed from V and 10 bases from J, the gap between germline ends came to 13 bases. The CDR3 totals 13 residues. The CDR3 bases are TGTGCCAGCAGTTTGTCCCGGGTCGCGGAGCAGTTCTTC. Protein: CASSLSRVAEQFF.

This clonotype was counted many times. The rearrangement joins TRBV6-2 or TRBV6-3 to TRBJ2-5; 10 bases map to TRBD1. The trim removed 10 bases at V and 3 bases at J, leaving 8 bases unmatched. Germline assignment: CDR1 MNHEY and CDR2 SVGEGT. CDR3 length equals 14 residues. The CDR3 coding sequence is TGTGCCACGATCCGGGACAGGGGCGAAGAGACCCAGTACTTC. Translation gives CATIRDRGEETQYF.

V gene TRBV27 combines with J gene TRBJ2-2; TRBD1 might be the D (6 bases). This CDR3 region has 12 residues. Trimming took off 7 bases at V and 6 bases at J, with 9 bases between the two ends. Germline V gene data show CDR1 as MNHEY and CDR2 as SMNVEV (reference sequence). CDR3 amino acids: CASMGAAGELFF. The CDR3 DNA sequence: TGTGCCAGCATGGGGGCGGCCGGGGAGCTGTTTTTT.

This clonotype has a count of ten or more. The chain recombines TRBV29-1 with TRBJ2-1; 9 bases are shared with TRBD2. Germline V gene data show CDR1 as SQVTM and CDR2 as ANQGSEA. The ends lost 6 bases at V and 12 bases at J; junction bases unmatched: 9. The CDR3 sequence is 12 residues long. CDR3 bases: TGCAGCGTAACAATGCGGGGGGGCCTGCAGTTCTTC. This translates into CSVTMRGGLQFF.

The sample holds many counts of this clonotype. This chain uses TRBV27 with TRBJ1-1, with TRBD1 as a possible D gene (5 bases). Germline CDR1 MNHEY, CDR2 SMNVEV (reference sequence). This CDR3 has 16 amino acids. Trimming removed 2 bases at V and 0 bases at J, with 13 bases between. The CDR3, as DNA: TGTGCCAGCAGTTTACAGGGTCCCTCTTTGAACACTGAAGCTTTCTTT. Its translation is CASSLQGPSLNTEAFF.

This clonotype showed up many times. The genes are TRBV29-1 and TRBJ1-1; D ambiguous. Germline CDR1 and CDR2: SQVTM and ANQGSEA. CDR3 length equals 12 residues. Trimming stripped 6 bases from V and 3 bases from J, with 11 bases between. CDR3 sequence (DNA): TGCAGCGTGGTCGGGTTGGACACTGAAGCTTTCTTT. It is translated as CSVVGLDTEAFF.

This clonotype has at least ten counts. The junction departs from germline at one end; a sequencing error may be responsible. The chain combines TRBV5-1 with TRBJ2-5; D call uncertain. Germline assignment: CDR1 SGHRS and CDR2 YFSETQ. CDR3 length: 11 residues. The CDR3 loop reads CASSLDETQYF. In DNA, the CDR3 is TGTGCCAGCAGCTTAGACGAGACCCAGTACTTC.

This clonotype was recorded at least ten times. The rearrangement joins TRBV4-3 to TRBJ2-6; 9 bases agree with TRBD1. With 3 bases clipped from V and 0 bases from J, the junction kept 9 bases outside the gene matches. Per germline, CDR1 LGHNA and CDR2 YSLEER. The CDR3 runs to 19 residues. Written as DNA, the CDR3 is TGCGCCAGCAGCCAGGCCCAGACAGGGGGTCTCTCTGGGGCCAACGTCCTGACTTTC. This gives the protein CASSQAQTGGLSGANVLTF.

The rearrangement links TRBV14 to TRBJ2-1, with D perhaps matching TRBD2 (6 bases). Trimming removed 2 bases from V and 4 bases from J, with 27 bases in between. The V gene's germline CDR1 is SGHDN and CDR2 FVKESK. This CDR3 contains 20 residues. The CDR3 sequence is CASSQYRPPAGSPQYNEQFF. CDR3 nucleotide sequence: TGTGCCAGCAGCCAATACAGGCCCCCGGCGGGGTCTCCCCAGTACAATGAGCAGTTCTTC.